This T cell receptor beta chain was documented in a study of shared clonotypes between healthy human individuals. The table came from immunoSEQ multiplex PCR; TCRdb's copy has only in-frame clones and leaves some out. The data show 2 million to 2.5 million clones, nearly 97% seen once. CDR1 and CDR2 from the germline V gene are MNHNY and SVGAGI (reference sequence). The CDR3 is 13 amino acids. V lost 10 bases, J lost 2 bases, and 12 bases lay in between. Sequencing was done on a sample of naive CD4+ T cells sorted from blood. Regarding subset: CD45RA+ positively selected. The receptor was isolated from a man aged 18 to 30 in good health. The V gene is TRBV6-6, the J gene TRBJ1-5; a weak D match, TRBD1 (5 bases). CDR3 DNA: TGTGCCACCTCTGGGGCCGGCAATCAGCCCCAGCATTTT. This translates into CATSGAGNQPQHF.